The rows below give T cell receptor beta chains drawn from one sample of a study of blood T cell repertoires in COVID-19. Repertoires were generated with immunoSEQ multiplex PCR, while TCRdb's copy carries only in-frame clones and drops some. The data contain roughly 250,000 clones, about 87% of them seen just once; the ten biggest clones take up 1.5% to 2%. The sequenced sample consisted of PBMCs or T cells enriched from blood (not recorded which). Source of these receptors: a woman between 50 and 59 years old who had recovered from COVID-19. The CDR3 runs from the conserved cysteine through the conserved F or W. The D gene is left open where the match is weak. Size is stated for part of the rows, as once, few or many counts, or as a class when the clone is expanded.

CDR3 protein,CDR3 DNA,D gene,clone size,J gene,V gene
CASSGTSGSVADTQYF,TGTGCCAGCAGCGGAACTAGCGGGAGTGTGGCAGATACGCAGTATTTT,TRBD2,-,TRBJ2-3,TRBV7-2
CASSLGQVITEAFF,TGTGCCAGCAGCTTAGGACAGGTGATCACTGAAGCTTTCTTT,-,few,TRBJ1-1,TRBV7-2
CASSLDPSSGANVLTF,TGTGCCAGCAGCTTAGACCCTAGCAGTGGGGCCAACGTCCTGACTTTC,-,-,TRBJ2-6,TRBV7-3
CASSLDLAGVNYEQYF,TGTGCCAGCAGCTTAGATCTAGCGGGAGTTAACTACGAGCAGTACTTC,TRBD2,-,TRBJ2-7,TRBV7-9
CASSLGTIPPYEQYF,TGTGCCAGCAGCTTAGGGACTATACCTCCCTACGAGCAGTACTTC,-,-,TRBJ2-7,TRBV7-2
CATTTGGLYGYTF,TGTGCCACCACAACAGGGGGCCTCTATGGCTACACCTTC,TRBD1,-,TRBJ1-2,TRBV24-1
CASSPMVGGNKGDTGELFF,TGTGCCAGCAGCCCAATGGTTGGCGGAAACAAAGGGGACACCGGGGAGCTGTTTTTT,-,-,TRBJ2-2,TRBV7-6
CASSSDRGYEQYF,TGTGCCAGCTCATCGGACAGGGGTTACGAGCAGTACTTC,TRBD1,-,TRBJ2-7,TRBV18
CASSFLAGGAPDEQFF,TGTGCCAGCAGCTTCCTTGCGGGAGGGGCCCCCGATGAGCAGTTCTTC,TRBD2,-,TRBJ2-1,TRBV5-6
CASAREWGVDTQYF,TGCGCCAGTGCGCGGGAGTGGGGGGTGGATACGCAGTATTTT,TRBD2,-,TRBJ2-3,TRBV5-1
CASSVDGNEKLFF,TGTGCCAGCAGCGTAGACGGGAATGAAAAACTGTTTTTT,-,-,TRBJ1-4,TRBV9
CASSQSYYPTGPGYTF,TGTGCCAGCAGCCAGTCGTATTACCCGACAGGGCCCGGCTACACCTTC,TRBD1,-,TRBJ1-2,TRBV9
CASKFTAGAYNSPLHF,TGTGCCAGCAAGTTTACGGCAGGTGCCTATAATTCACCCCTCCACTTT,-,-,TRBJ1-6,TRBV5-4
CASSLDDTSGRAVQYF,TGCGCCAGCAGCTTGGACGACACTAGCGGGAGGGCCGTGCAGTACTTC,TRBD2,-,TRBJ2-7,TRBV5-1
CASSSIGTGGEGGYGYTF,TGTGCCAGCAGTTCAATCGGGACAGGGGGCGAAGGGGGATATGGCTACACCTTC,TRBD1,-,TRBJ1-2,TRBV27
CASREGGSPLHF,TGCGCCAGCAGGGAGGGAGGTTCACCCCTCCACTTT,-,-,TRBJ1-6,TRBV5-1
CASRGSTSGYNEQFF,TGTGCCAGCAGGGGATCGACTAGCGGATACAATGAGCAGTTCTTC,TRBD2,-,TRBJ2-1,TRBV6-5
CASSKRRLSNQPQHF,TGTGCCAGCAGCAAAAGGAGGTTGAGCAATCAGCCCCAGCATTTT,-,once,TRBJ1-5,TRBV21-1
CASSPDRGRVEKLFF,TGTGCCAGCAGCCCCGACAGGGGGCGCGTTGAAAAACTGTTTTTT,TRBD1,few,TRBJ1-4,TRBV5-4
CASSYGAVYNSPLHF,TGTGCCAGCAGTTATGGTGCGGTTTATAATTCACCCCTCCACTTT,-,-,TRBJ1-6,TRBV14
CASRQTLSYGYTF,TGTGCCAGCAGGCAGACACTTTCCTATGGCTACACCTTC,-,few,TRBJ1-2,TRBV12-3/TRBV12-4
CASSSSGRASDTQYF,TGTGCCAGCAGCAGTAGCGGGAGGGCATCAGATACGCAGTATTTT,TRBD2,once,TRBJ2-3,TRBV5-4
CASSQAHRRVAQPQHF,TGCGCCAGCAGCCAAGCCCACCGGAGGGTCGCTCAGCCCCAGCATTTT,-,-,TRBJ1-5,TRBV4-1
CATQEGQGQFYEQYF,TGTGCCACTCAGGAAGGGCAGGGGCAATTCTACGAGCAGTACTTC,-,-,TRBJ2-7,TRBV15
CASSSDRDYGYTF,TGTGCCAGCAGCTCGGACAGGGATTATGGCTACACCTTC,TRBD1,-,TRBJ1-2,TRBV7-2
CASSPVGVYNEQFF,TGTGCCAGCTCGCCTGTAGGGGTCTACAATGAGCAGTTCTTC,-,-,TRBJ2-1,TRBV6-5
CASSSRSGETQYF,TGTGCCAGTAGTAGCCGGTCGGGGGAGACCCAGTACTTC,-,few,TRBJ2-5,TRBV19
CASSQGAGLYGYTF,TGTGCCAGCAGTCAGGGGGCAGGCCTCTATGGCTACACCTTC,TRBD1,once,TRBJ1-2,TRBV6-5
CASSGQGRRPTYEQYF,TGTGCCAGCAGCGGACAGGGGAGGAGGCCCACCTACGAGCAGTACTTC,TRBD1,-,TRBJ2-7,TRBV11-1
CASSKGRGTEAFF,TGCGCCAGCAGTAAAGGCCGGGGCACTGAAGCTTTCTTT,-,-,TRBJ1-1,TRBV5-1
CASSPRGSSYNEQFF,TGTGCCAGCAGCCCCCGGGGGAGCTCCTACAATGAGCAGTTCTTC,-,-,TRBJ2-1,TRBV9
CASGDREAKNIQYF,TGTGCCAGCGGGGACAGGGAGGCCAAAAACATTCAGTACTTC,-,-,TRBJ2-4,TRBV21-1
CASSSPGTSGRYNEQFF,TGTGCCAGCAGCTCACCAGGGACTAGCGGGAGATACAATGAGCAGTTCTTC,TRBD2,once,TRBJ2-1,TRBV5-8
CASRQGAAGNTIYF,TGTGCCAGCAGGCAAGGGGCGGCTGGAAACACCATATATTTT,-,-,TRBJ1-3,TRBV2
CASSLAGANVLTF,TGTGCCAGCAGCTTAGCGGGGGCCAACGTCCTGACTTTC,-,-,TRBJ2-6,TRBV11-3
CASSQAFSPLHF,TGCGCCAGCAGCCAAGCTTTTTCACCCCTCCACTTT,-,-,TRBJ1-6,TRBV4-1
CASSQGIAGSSPFF,TGTGCCAGCAGCCAAGGTATAGCGGGAAGTTCGCCCTTCTTC,TRBD2,-,TRBJ2-1,TRBV3-1/TRBV3-2
CASSSSENIQYF,TGTGCCAGCAGCAGTAGCGAAAACATTCAGTACTTC,-,-,TRBJ2-4,TRBV9
CASSLAAGGTDTQYF,TGCGCCAGCAGCTTGGCAGCGGGTGGGACAGATACGCAGTATTTT,-,once,TRBJ2-3,TRBV5-1
CASSAGTENEKLFF,TGTGCCAGTAGTGCAGGGACAGAAAATGAAAAACTGTTTTTT,TRBD1,-,TRBJ1-4,TRBV19
CASSQPRATGAGNTIYF,TGTGCCAGCAGCCAACCAAGGGCGACAGGGGCTGGAAACACCATATATTTT,TRBD1,-,TRBJ1-3,TRBV3-1/TRBV3-2
CASIGPIGAGAGETQYF,TGTGCCAGCATAGGGCCGATTGGGGCGGGAGCGGGGGAGACCCAGTACTTC,TRBD2,-,TRBJ2-5,TRBV28
CASSLSGGLAGESETQYF,TGTGCCAGCAGCTTAAGCGGCGGACTAGCGGGAGAATCCGAGACCCAGTACTTC,TRBD2,-,TRBJ2-5,TRBV7-3
CATSDPRTGFTEQFF,TGTGCCACCAGTGATCCGAGAACAGGGTTTACTGAGCAGTTCTTC,-,-,TRBJ2-1,TRBV24-1
CATSSVILKGEGYGYTF,TGTGCCACCAGCAGCGTTATACTTAAGGGAGAGGGCTATGGCTACACCTTC,-,-,TRBJ1-2,TRBV15
CASSPAGGYGYTF,TGTGCCAGCAGCCCGGCGGGGGGCTATGGCTACACCTTC,-,-,TRBJ1-2,TRBV5-4
CASSLDLDPSFTETQYF,TGTGCCAGCAGCTTAGATCTTGATCCTAGCTTTACGGAGACCCAGTACTTC,-,-,TRBJ2-5,TRBV11-2
CASSVDSVYTEAFF,TGTGCCAGCAGCGTAGACAGCGTCTACACTGAAGCTTTCTTT,-,-,TRBJ1-1,TRBV11-2
CAWSMAGTYNEQFF,TGTGCCTGGAGTATGGCGGGGACCTACAATGAGCAGTTCTTC,-,-,TRBJ2-1,TRBV30
CASRGGLETGANVLTF,TGTGCCAGCAGGGGAGGGTTGGAGACTGGGGCCAACGTCCTGACTTTC,TRBD2,once,TRBJ2-6,TRBV2
CASSSRLGYEQYF,TGTGCCAGCAGTTCCCGACTTGGCTACGAGCAGTACTTC,-,once,TRBJ2-7,TRBV27
CASSLGTGDIQPQHF,TGCGCCAGCAGCTTGGGGACAGGGGACATTCAGCCCCAGCATTTT,TRBD1,once,TRBJ1-5,TRBV5-1
CASSIRGQQEAFF,TGTGCCAGCAGCATAAGGGGACAGCAGGAAGCTTTCTTT,TRBD1,once,TRBJ1-1,TRBV7-2